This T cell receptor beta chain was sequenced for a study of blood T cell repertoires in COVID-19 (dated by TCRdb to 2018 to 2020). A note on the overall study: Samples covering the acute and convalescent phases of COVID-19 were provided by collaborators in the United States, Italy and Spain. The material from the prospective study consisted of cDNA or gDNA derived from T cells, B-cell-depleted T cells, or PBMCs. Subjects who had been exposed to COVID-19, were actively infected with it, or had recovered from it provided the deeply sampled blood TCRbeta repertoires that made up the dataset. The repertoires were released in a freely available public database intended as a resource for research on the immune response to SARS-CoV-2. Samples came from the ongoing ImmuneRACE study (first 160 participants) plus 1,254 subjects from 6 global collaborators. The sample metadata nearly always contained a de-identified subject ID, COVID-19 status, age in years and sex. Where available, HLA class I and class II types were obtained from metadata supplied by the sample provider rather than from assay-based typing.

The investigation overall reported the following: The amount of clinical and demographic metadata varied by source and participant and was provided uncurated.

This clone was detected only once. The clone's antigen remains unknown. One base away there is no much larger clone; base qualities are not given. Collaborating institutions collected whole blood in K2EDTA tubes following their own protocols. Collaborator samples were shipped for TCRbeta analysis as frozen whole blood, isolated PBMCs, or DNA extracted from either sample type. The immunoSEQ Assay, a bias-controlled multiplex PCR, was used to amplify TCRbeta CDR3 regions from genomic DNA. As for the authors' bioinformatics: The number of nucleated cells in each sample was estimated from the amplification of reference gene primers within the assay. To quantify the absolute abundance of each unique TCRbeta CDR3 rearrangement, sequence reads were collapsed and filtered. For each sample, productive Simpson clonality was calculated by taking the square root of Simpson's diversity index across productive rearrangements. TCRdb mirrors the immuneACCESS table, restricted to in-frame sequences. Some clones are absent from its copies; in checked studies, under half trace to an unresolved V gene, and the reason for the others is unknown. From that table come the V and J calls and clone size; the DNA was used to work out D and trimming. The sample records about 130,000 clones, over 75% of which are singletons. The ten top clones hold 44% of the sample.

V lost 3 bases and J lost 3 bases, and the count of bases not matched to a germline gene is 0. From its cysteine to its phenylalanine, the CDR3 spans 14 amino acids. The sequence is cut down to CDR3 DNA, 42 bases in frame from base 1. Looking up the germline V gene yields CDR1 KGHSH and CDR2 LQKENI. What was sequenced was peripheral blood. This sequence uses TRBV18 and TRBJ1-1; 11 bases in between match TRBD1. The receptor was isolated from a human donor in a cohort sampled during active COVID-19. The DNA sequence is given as TGTGCCAGCTCACCGGACAGGGGGCACACTGAAGCTTTCTTT. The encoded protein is CASSPDRGHTEAFF.